The 27 T cell receptor beta chains given below trace back to one sample, sequenced in a study of cytomegalovirus exposure and HLA in healthy donors. The method was immunoSEQ multiplex PCR; TCRdb's version includes in-frame clones alone and lacks a portion of them. This repertoire shows around 56,000 clones, around 93% found once; its top ten account for about 1.8%. Sequencing was done on a sample of PBMCs. The receptor set was obtained from a woman between 18 and 29 years old in good health and CMV-seropositive.

The genes are TRBV6-1 and TRBJ1-2, with 8 bases lining up with TRBD1. The ends lost 6 bases at V and 8 bases at J; junction bases unmatched: 8. Germline-derived CDR1 and CDR2 are MNHNS and SASEGT. The length of the CDR3 is 13 residues. CDR3 in DNA: TGTGCCAGCAGACGACAGGGGTCGGGGGGCTACACCTTC. This encodes CASRRQGSGGYTF.

The chain recombines TRBV5-4 with TRBJ1-2; D is possibly TRBD1 (5 bases). Germline V lookup: CDR1 SGHNT, CDR2 YYREEE (reference sequence). V lost 0 bases and J 6 bases, leaving 9 bases between the germline ends. The CDR3 is 13 residues long. DNA for the CDR3: TGTGCCAGCAGCTTGGGCGCGGGGGATGGCTACACCTTC. The encoded protein is CASSLGAGDGYTF. Full variable domain (remainder filled in from reference TRBV5-4 and TRBJ1-2): ETGVTQSPTHLIKTRGQQVTLRCSSQSGHNTVSWYQQALGQGPQFIFQYYREEENGRGNFPPRFSGLQFPNYSSELNVNALELDDSALYLCASSLGAGDGYTFGSGTRLTVV.

V is TRBV4-2 and J is TRBJ2-5, with TRBD2 matching 10 bases. This CDR3 contains 16 residues. The ends lost 0 bases at V and 4 bases at J; junction bases unmatched: 5. The germline V gene encodes CDR1 LGHNA and CDR2 YNFKEQ. In nucleotides, the CDR3 is TGTGCCAGCAGCCAAGATACAGCGGGAGGGGCAGAGACCCAGTACTTC. Amino acid sequence: CASSQDTAGGAETQYF.

The rearrangement joins TRBV29-1 to TRBJ1-2; maybe TRBD1 (6 bases). The CDR3 contains 12 residues. The V end lost 5 bases, the J end lost 8 bases, and 15 bases lay between the germline ends. In germline, CDR1 is SQVTM, CDR2 ANQGSEA. The chain's CDR3 is CSVHKGGNGYTF. DNA for the CDR3: TGCAGCGTTCACAAAGGGGGAAACGGCTACACCTTC. The variable domain in full, with the rest retrieved from reference TRBV29-1 and TRBJ1-2, is SAVISQKPSRDICQRGTSLTIQCQVDSQVTMMFWYRQQPGQSLTLIATANQGSEATYESGFVIDKFPISRPNLTFSTLTVSNMSPEDSSIYLCSVHKGGNGYTFGSGTRLTVV.

DNA of the CDR3: TGCAGCGTTGGGACAGGGGTTTACGAGACCCAGTACTTC. This translates into CSVGTGVYETQYF. The chain combines TRBV29-1 with TRBJ2-5; TRBD1 matches 9 bases. This CDR3 has 13 amino acids. The germline CDR1 and CDR2 sequences are SQVTM and ANQGSEA. V shed 4 bases and J 5 bases; nucleotides not matched to a gene: 5.

The chain has TRBV7-9 and TRBJ1-2; 9 bases align to TRBD1. V lost 5 bases to trimming and J lost 3 bases; unmatched junction nucleotides: 10. Germline V gene data show CDR1 as SEHNR and CDR2 as FQNEAQ (reference sequence). This CDR3 is 16 amino acids long. The CDR3 coding sequence is TGTGCCAGCAGCAGACTTCGGGACAGGGCGGACTATGGCTACACCTTC. It is translated as CASSRLRDRADYGYTF.

The CDR3 DNA follows: TGTGCCAGCAGCGTAGTAGGAGGGGCGCCCACAGATACGCAGTATTTT. The encoded protein is CASSVVGGAPTDTQYF. The chain uses TRBV9 and TRBJ2-3, with a tentative D call TRBD2 (6 bases). Per germline, CDR1 SGDLS and CDR2 YYNGEE. Trimming pared 0 bases from V and 2 bases from J, leaving 13 bases between. The CDR3 is 16 residues long. Together with reference TRBV9 and TRBJ2-3, the CDR3 gives the full variable domain: DSGVTQTPKHLITATGQRVTLRCSPRSGDLSVYWYQQSLDQGLQFLIQYYNGEERAKGNILERFSAQQFPDLHSELNLSSLELGDSALYFCASSVVGGAPTDTQYFGPGTRLTVL.

The chain couples TRBV19 to TRBJ2-7; 10 bases are shared with TRBD1. The V gene end was trimmed by 3 bases and the J gene end by 6 bases; junction bases not matched to a gene: 11. CDR3 length: 16 residues. Germline CDR1 is LNHDA and CDR2 is SQIVND (reference sequence). Written as DNA, the CDR3 is TGTGCCAGTAGTATCGGGACAGGGGTTGGTCGGAGCGAGCAGTACTTC. Its translation: CASSIGTGVGRSEQYF. Filled out from reference TRBV19 and TRBJ2-7, the complete variable domain reads DGGITQSPKYLFRKEGQNVTLSCEQNLNHDAMYWYRQDPGQGLRLIYYSQIVNDFQKGDIAEGYSVSREKKESFPLTVTSAQKNPTAFYLCASSIGTGVGRSEQYFGPGTRLTVT.

The chain combines TRBV4-1 with TRBJ2-1, with 7 bases lining up with TRBD2. Trimming removed 4 bases from V and 4 bases from J; junction bases left unmatched: 10. The germline V gene has CDR1 MGHRA and CDR2 YSYEKL. The CDR3 runs to 16 residues. The CDR3: CASSRALTGGYNEQFF. The CDR3 bases are TGCGCCAGCAGCCGAGCTCTCACGGGAGGTTACAATGAGCAGTTCTTC.

The rearrangement joins TRBV7-8 to TRBJ2-2, with 7 bases aligning to TRBD1. Per germline, CDR1 SGHVS and CDR2 FQNEAQ. The junction had 6 bases not matched to a gene; V was cut back by 4 bases and J by 1 base. There are 16 residues in the CDR3. CDR3 in DNA: TGTGCCAGCAGCTACTACCGGACAGGGAACACCGGGGAGCTGTTTTTT. Translation: CASSYYRTGNTGELFF.

The V gene is TRBV27, the J gene TRBJ1-5; D is unresolved. CDR3 size: 13 residues. With 2 bases removed from V and 7 bases from J, the gap between germline ends came to 9 bases. The germline gives CDR1 MNHEY, CDR2 SMNVEV (reference sequence). CDR3 loop: CASSLNPRQPQHF. DNA of the CDR3: TGTGCCAGCAGTTTAAATCCTAGACAGCCCCAGCATTTT.

The rearrangement uses TRBV2 and TRBJ2-1; unclear D gene. With 7 bases removed from V and 6 bases from J, the gap between germline ends came to 19 bases. Germline CDR1 SNHLY, CDR2 FYNNEI. This CDR3 comprises 15 residues. CDR3 nucleotides: TGTGCCAGCATATCAGCGTTATATCGTCTCAATGAGCAGTTCTTC. It codes for CASISALYRLNEQFF.

V gene TRBV6-4 combines with J gene TRBJ2-5; 8 bases agree with TRBD2. V lost 6 bases to trimming and J lost 2 bases; unmatched junction nucleotides: 11. The CDR3 spans 16 residues. Germline V gives CDR1 MRHNA, CDR2 SNTAGT. CDR3 sequence: CASSPGAGGGQETQYF. In DNA form, the CDR3 reads TGTGCCAGCAGCCCTGGAGCCGGGGGGGGGCAAGAGACCCAGTACTTC.

This rearrangement joins TRBV5-1 to TRBJ2-3, with TRBD2 matching 14 bases. The J segment lost 0 bases and the V segment lost 4 bases, leaving 7 bases of the junction unmatched. Germline V gives CDR1 SGHRS, CDR2 YFSETQ. This CDR3 is built from 18 residues. The CDR3 sequence: CASSPGLAGGTSTDTQYF. The CDR3 DNA reads as TGCGCCAGCAGCCCAGGACTAGCGGGGGGTACCAGCACAGATACGCAGTATTTT. The full variable domain, rest sourced from reference TRBV5-1 and TRBJ2-3, is KAGVTQTPRYLIKTRGQQVTLSCSPISGHRSVSWYQQTPGQGLQFLFEYFSETQRNKGNFPGRFSGRQFSNSRSEMNVSTLELGDSALYLCASSPGLAGGTSTDTQYFGPGTRLTVL.

J is TRBJ2-1 and V is TRBV14; D gene unclear. Between the trimmed V and J ends, which lost 3 bases and 4 bases, there was a span of 4 bases. Germline V gives CDR1 SGHDN, CDR2 FVKESK. This CDR3 contains 12 residues. The CDR3 loop reads CASSHRYNEQFF. CDR3 nucleotides: TGTGCCAGCAGCCATCGGTACAATGAGCAGTTCTTC. The entire variable domain, with the rest obtained from reference TRBV14 and TRBJ2-1, is as follows: EAGVTQFPSHSVIEKGQTVTLRCDPISGHDNLYWYRRVMGKEIKFLLHFVKESKQDESGMPNNRFLAERTGGTYSTLKVQPAELEDSGVYFCASSHRYNEQFFGPGTRLTVL.

V is TRBV27 and J is TRBJ1-2, with D perhaps matching TRBD1 (6 bases). From germline, CDR1 is MNHEY and CDR2 SMNVEV (reference sequence). The CDR3 extends over 13 amino acids. V shed 9 bases and J shed 5 bases, with 16 bases lying between them. The CDR3 region is CASRGSGAYGYTF. Here the CDR3 DNA reads TGTGCCAGTAGGGGGTCTGGGGCTTATGGCTACACCTTC.

This chain links TRBV2 with TRBJ2-2, with 9 bases aligning to TRBD1. This CDR3 is 15 amino acids long. CDR1 is SNHLY and CDR2 is FYNNEI in the germline V gene. Trimming took 6 bases from V and 6 from J; bases not matched to a gene: 8. Written as DNA, the CDR3 is TGTGCCAGCAGAGGGGACAGGGAATATGCCGGGGAGCTGTTTTTT. The encoded protein is CASRGDREYAGELFF.

This chain uses TRBV20-1 with TRBJ1-1; a possible D gene is TRBD1 (5 bases). This CDR3 is 11 amino acids long. Germline V lookup: CDR1 DFQATT, CDR2 SNEGSKA (reference sequence). Trimming removed 3 bases from V and 11 bases from J, with 13 bases in between. This chain's CDR3 is CSARGGYGAFF. The CDR3 DNA sequence: TGCAGTGCTAGGGGGGGGTATGGGGCTTTCTTT.

J is TRBJ2-7 and V is TRBV6-1; 8 nucleotides align to TRBD1. This CDR3 spans 15 amino acids. Germline V gives CDR1 MNHNS, CDR2 SASEGT. V lost 1 base, J lost 6 bases, and 8 bases stayed unmatched. Here the CDR3 reads CASSEGTGIVGEQYF. CDR3 nucleotides: TGTGCCAGCAGTGAAGGGACAGGGATAGTAGGCGAGCAGTACTTC.

The chain joins TRBV6-5 to TRBJ1-5, with D possibly matching TRBD1 (6 bases). V was cut by 4 bases and J by 9 bases, with 13 bases left in between. Germline V CDR1 and CDR2: MNHEY, SVGAGI. The CDR3 consists of 13 residues. CDR3 amino acids: CASSSDRTGPQHF. CDR3 DNA sequence: TGTGCCAGCAGTTCCGACAGGACGGGGCCCCAGCATTTT.

J is TRBJ2-1 and V is TRBV11-2; possibly TRBD2 for D (5 bases). This CDR3 has 15 residues. V was shortened by 5 bases and J by 5 bases, with 16 bases between the two germline ends. Per germline, CDR1 SGHAT and CDR2 FQNNGV. The CDR3 protein is CASSRGPAANNEQFF. CDR3 coding DNA: TGTGCCAGCAGCCGTGGTCCAGCGGCAAACAATGAGCAGTTCTTC. The entire variable domain, with the rest obtained from reference TRBV11-2 and TRBJ2-1, is as follows: EAGVAQSPRYKIIEKRQSVAFWCNPISGHATLYWYQQILGQGPKLLIQFQNNGVVDDSQLPKDRFSAERLKGVDSTLKIQPAKLEDSAVYLCASSRGPAANNEQFFGPGTRLTVL.

V usage is TRBV2 and J usage is TRBJ2-1; D is ambiguous. With 10 bases removed from V and 8 bases from J, the gap between germline ends came to 9 bases. Looked up from germline, CDR1 is SNHLY and CDR2 is FYNNEI. The CDR3 has 10 amino acids. CDR3 region: CATKKYEQFF. In nucleotides, the CDR3 is TGTGCCACTAAAAAGTATGAGCAGTTCTTC.

The V and J genes are TRBV11-3 and TRBJ2-1; TRBD2 matches at 7 bases. Per germline, CDR1 SGHNT and CDR2 YENEEA. Trimming took 1 base from V and 4 from J; bases not matched to a gene: 4. There are 15 residues in the CDR3. DNA for the CDR3: TGTGCCAGCAGCTTAGGGGGGGGAACTTACAATGAGCAGTTCTTC. It encodes CASSLGGGTYNEQFF.

V usage is TRBV15 and J usage is TRBJ1-4; D not certain. Germline V gives CDR1 LNHNV, CDR2 YYDKDF (reference sequence). The CDR3 is made up of 16 amino acids. The V gene lost 0 bases and the J gene lost 2 bases, with 10 bases spanning the gap. CDR3 nucleotide sequence: TGTGCCACCAGCAGAGATCTGGCGGGGACTAATGAAAAACTGTTTTTT. This gives the protein CATSRDLAGTNEKLFF.

The chain uses TRBV6-5 and TRBJ2-2; 11 bases align to TRBD1. The germline CDR1 and CDR2 sequences are MNHEY and SVGAGI. V lost 0 bases, J lost 4 bases, and 1 base stayed unmatched. The CDR3 is 16 amino acids. CDR3 residues: CASSYSGTGGTGELFF. The CDR3 DNA is TGTGCCAGCAGTTACTCCGGGACAGGGGGCACCGGGGAGCTGTTTTTT.

The rearrangement joins TRBV27 to TRBJ2-7, with a weak D call TRBD2 (5 bases). The CDR3 length is 15 residues. Germline V gives CDR1 MNHEY, CDR2 SMNVEV (reference sequence). The V end lost 7 bases, the J end lost 1 base, and 17 bases lay between the germline ends. CDR3 region: CASKRELGRSYEQYF. Written as DNA, the CDR3 is TGTGCCAGCAAAAGGGAGCTTGGAAGGTCCTACGAGCAGTACTTC.

The chain carries TRBV4-1 and TRBJ1-2; D remains ambiguous. The germline CDR1 and CDR2 sequences are MGHRA and YSYEKL. With 1 base removed from V and 5 bases from J, the gap between germline ends came to 11 bases. The CDR3 is made up of 14 amino acids. Written as DNA, the CDR3 is TGCGCCAGCAGCCAAGGGGAGGGTTGGTATGGCTACACCTTC. Its protein product is CASSQGEGWYGYTF.